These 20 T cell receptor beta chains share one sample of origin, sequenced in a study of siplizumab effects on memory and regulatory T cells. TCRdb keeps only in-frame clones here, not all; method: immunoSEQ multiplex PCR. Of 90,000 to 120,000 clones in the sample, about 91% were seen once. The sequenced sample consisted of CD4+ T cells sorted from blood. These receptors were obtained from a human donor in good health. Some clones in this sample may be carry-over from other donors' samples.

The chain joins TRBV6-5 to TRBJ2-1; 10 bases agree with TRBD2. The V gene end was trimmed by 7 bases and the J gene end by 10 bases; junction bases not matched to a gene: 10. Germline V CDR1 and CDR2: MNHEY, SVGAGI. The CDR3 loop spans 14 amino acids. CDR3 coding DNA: TGTGCCAGCACCTTCCAGCGGGGGGGGCGGGAGCAGTTCTTC. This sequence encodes CASTFQRGGREQFF.

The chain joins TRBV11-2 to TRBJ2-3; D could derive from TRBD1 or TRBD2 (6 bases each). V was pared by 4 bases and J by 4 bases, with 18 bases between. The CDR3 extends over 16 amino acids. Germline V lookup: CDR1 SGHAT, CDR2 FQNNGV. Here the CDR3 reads CASSSSREPGADTQYF. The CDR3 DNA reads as TGTGCCAGCAGCTCCTCCCGGGAGCCAGGGGCAGATACGCAGTATTTT.

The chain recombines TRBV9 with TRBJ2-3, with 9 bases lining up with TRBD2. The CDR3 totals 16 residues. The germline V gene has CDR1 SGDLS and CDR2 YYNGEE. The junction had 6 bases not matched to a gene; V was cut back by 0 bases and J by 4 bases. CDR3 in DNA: TGTGCCAGCAGCGTAGCGGCGGGAGGGCCCCCAGATACGCAGTATTTT. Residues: CASSVAAGGPPDTQYF.

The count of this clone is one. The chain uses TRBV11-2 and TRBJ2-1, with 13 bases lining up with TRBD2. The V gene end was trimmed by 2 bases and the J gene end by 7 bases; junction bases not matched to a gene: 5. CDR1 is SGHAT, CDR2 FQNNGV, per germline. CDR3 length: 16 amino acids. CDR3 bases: TGTGCCAGCAGCTTAATGGGACTAGCGGGAATGAATGAGCAGTTCTTC. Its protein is CASSLMGLAGMNEQFF.

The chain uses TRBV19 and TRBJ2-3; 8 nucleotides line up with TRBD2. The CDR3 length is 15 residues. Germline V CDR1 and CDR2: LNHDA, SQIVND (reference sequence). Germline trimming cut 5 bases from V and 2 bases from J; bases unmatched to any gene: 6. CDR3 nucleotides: TGTGCCAGTAGTCCCCAGCGGGAGACCACAGATACGCAGTATTTT. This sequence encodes CASSPQRETTDTQYF.

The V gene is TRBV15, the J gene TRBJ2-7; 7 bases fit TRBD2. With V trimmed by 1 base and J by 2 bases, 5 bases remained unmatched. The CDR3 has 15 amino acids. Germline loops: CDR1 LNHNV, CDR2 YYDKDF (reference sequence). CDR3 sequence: CATSRGGDYPYEQYF. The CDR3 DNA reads TGTGCCACCAGCAGAGGGGGGGACTACCCCTACGAGCAGTACTTC.

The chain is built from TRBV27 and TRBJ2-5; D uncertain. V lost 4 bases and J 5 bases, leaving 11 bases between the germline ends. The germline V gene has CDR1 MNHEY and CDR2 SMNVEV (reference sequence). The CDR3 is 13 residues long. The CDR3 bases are TGTGCCAGCAGTTCGTCAAGTGCGGAGACCCAGTACTTC. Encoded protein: CASSSSSAETQYF.

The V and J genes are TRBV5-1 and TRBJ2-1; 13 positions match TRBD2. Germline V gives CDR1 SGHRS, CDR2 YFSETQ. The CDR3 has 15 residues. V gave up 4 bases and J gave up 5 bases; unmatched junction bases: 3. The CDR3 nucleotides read TGCGCCAGCAGCCAAGGACTAGCGGGAGACAATGAGCAGTTCTTC. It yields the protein CASSQGLAGDNEQFF.

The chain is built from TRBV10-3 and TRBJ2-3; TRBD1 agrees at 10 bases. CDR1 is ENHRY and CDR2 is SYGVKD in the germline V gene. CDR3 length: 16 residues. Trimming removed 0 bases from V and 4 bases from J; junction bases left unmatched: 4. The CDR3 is CAISESGGQGPDTQYF. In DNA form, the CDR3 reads TGTGCCATCAGTGAGTCGGGGGGACAGGGGCCAGATACGCAGTATTTT.

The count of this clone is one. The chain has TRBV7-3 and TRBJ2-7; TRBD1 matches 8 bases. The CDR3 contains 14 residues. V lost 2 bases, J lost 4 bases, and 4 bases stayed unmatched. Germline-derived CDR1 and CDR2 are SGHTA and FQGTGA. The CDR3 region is CASSLGGQEYEQYF. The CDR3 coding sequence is TGTGCCAGCAGCTTAGGGGGACAGGAGTACGAGCAGTACTTC.

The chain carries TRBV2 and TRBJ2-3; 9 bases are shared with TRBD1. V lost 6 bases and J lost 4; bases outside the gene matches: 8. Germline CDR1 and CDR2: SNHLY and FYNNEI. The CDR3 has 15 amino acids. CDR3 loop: CASSRTGGRADTQYF. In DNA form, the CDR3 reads TGTGCCAGCAGCCGTACAGGGGGCCGGGCAGATACGCAGTATTTT.

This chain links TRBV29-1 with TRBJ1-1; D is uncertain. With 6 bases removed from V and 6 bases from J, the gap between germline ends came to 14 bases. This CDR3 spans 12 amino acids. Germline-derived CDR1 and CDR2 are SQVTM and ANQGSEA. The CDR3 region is CSVKGSSSEAFF. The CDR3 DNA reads TGCAGCGTAAAGGGTTCGTCGTCTGAAGCTTTCTTT.

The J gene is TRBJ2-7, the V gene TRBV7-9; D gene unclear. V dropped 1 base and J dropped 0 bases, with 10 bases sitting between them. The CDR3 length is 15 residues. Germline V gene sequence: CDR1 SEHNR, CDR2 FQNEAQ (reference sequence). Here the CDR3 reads CASSLDSGLSYEQYF. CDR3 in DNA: TGTGCCAGCAGCTTAGATTCCGGCCTCTCCTACGAGCAGTACTTC. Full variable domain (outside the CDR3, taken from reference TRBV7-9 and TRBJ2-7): DTGVSQNPRHKITKRGQNVTFRCDPISEHNRLYWYRQTLGQGPEFLTYFQNEAQLEKSRLLSDRFSAERPKGSFSTLEIQRTEQGDSAMYLCASSLDSGLSYEQYFGPGTRLTVT.

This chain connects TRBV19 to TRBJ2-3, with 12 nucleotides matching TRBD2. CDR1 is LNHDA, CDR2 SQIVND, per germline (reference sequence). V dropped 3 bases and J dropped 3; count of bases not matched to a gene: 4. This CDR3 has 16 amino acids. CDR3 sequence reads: CASSIPTSGRTDTQYF. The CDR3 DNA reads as TGTGCCAGTAGTATTCCGACTAGCGGGAGAACAGATACGCAGTATTTT.

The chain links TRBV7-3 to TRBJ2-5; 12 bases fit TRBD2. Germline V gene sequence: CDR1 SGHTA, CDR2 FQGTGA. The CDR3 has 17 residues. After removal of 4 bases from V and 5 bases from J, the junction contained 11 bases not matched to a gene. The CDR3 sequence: CASSSPTSGRWWETQYF. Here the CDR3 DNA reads TGTGCCAGCAGCTCCCCGACTAGCGGGAGATGGTGGGAGACCCAGTACTTC.

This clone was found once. The CDR3 loop is CAISDRSRKGDTQYF. Here the CDR3 DNA reads TGTGCCATCAGTGATCGGTCTAGAAAGGGAGATACGCAGTATTTT. The rearrangement links TRBV10-3 to TRBJ2-3; D is uncertain. The CDR3 length is 15 residues. Germline lookup yields CDR1 ENHRY and CDR2 SYGVKD. The germline V and J ends were trimmed by 3 bases and 5 bases, with 15 bases remaining between them.

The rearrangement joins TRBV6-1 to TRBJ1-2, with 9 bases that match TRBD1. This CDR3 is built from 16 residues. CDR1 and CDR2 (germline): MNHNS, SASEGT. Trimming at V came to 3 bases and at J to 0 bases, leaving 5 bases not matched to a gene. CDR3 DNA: TGTGCCAGCAGTGACGTTTGGGACAGGGCTAACTATGGCTACACCTTC. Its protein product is CASSDVWDRANYGYTF.

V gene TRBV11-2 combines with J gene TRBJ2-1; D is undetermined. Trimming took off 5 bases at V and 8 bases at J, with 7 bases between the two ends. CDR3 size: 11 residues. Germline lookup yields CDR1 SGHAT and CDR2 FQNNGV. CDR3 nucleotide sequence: TGTGCCAGCAGCCGGAAGGATGAGCAGTTCTTC. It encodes CASSRKDEQFF.

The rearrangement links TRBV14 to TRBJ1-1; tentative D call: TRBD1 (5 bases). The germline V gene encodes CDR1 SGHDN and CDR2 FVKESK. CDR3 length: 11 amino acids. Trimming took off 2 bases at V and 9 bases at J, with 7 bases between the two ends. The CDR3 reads CASSQKGKAFF. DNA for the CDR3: TGTGCCAGCAGCCAAAAGGGGAAAGCTTTCTTT. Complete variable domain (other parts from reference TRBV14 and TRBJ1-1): EAGVTQFPSHSVIEKGQTVTLRCDPISGHDNLYWYRRVMGKEIKFLLHFVKESKQDESGMPNNRFLAERTGGTYSTLKVQPAELEDSGVYFCASSQKGKAFFGQGTRLTVV.

The CDR3 loop is CATSREGQNNYGYTF. The CDR3 nucleotides read TGTGCCACCAGCAGAGAGGGACAGAATAACTATGGCTACACCTTC. The chain has TRBV15 and TRBJ1-2, with TRBD1 identical over 7 bases. Germline V gene lookup returns CDR1 LNHNV and CDR2 YYDKDF (reference sequence). Losses at the gene ends were 0 bases for V and 1 base for J; bases not matched to a gene: 2. The CDR3 runs 15 residues.